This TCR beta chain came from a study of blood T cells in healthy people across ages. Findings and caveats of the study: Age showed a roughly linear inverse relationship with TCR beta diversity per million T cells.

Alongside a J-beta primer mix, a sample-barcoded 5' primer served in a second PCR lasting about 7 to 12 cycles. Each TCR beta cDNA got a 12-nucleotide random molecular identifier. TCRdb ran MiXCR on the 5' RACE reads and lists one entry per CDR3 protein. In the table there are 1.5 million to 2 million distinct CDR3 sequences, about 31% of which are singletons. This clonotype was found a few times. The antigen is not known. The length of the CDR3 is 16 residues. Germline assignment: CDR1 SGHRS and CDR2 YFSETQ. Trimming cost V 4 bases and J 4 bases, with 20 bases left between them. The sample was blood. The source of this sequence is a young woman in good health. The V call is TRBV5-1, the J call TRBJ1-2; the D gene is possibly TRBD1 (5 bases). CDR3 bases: TGCGCCAGCAGCCCTGAGACGGGACTCACGGGCTATGGCTACACCTTC. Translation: CASSPETGLTGYGYTF. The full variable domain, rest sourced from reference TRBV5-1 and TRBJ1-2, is KAGVTQTPRYLIKTRGQQVTLSCSPISGHRSVSWYQQTPGQGLQFLFEYFSETQRNKGNFPGRFSGRQFSNSRSEMNVSTLELGDSALYLCASSPETGLTGYGYTFGSGTRLTVV.